The TCR beta chain described here comes from a study of shared clonotypes between healthy human individuals. Background on the study: The donor group consisted of two women and a few men, aged 18 to 49.

Germline assignment: CDR1 LNHNV and CDR2 YYDKDF (reference sequence). V shed 0 bases and J shed 6 bases, with 8 bases lying between them. This CDR3 spans 14 amino acids. It was CD45RO-negative cells, positively selected for CCR7, that made up naive CD8 cells, with terminally differentiated effector memory CD45RA+ cells excluded. Method: immunoSEQ multiplex PCR; TCRdb's copy keeps in-frame clones and lacks some. The data contain almost 700,000 clones, roughly 94% of them singletons. This clone was picked up one time. The gene calls are TRBV15 and TRBJ2-2, with unresolved D. Sample: naive CD8+ T cells sorted from blood. This TCR derives from a man aged 25-40 years in good health. DNA for the CDR3: TGTGCCACCAGCAGAGATAATCTAGCCGGGGAGCTGTTTTTT. Its translation is CATSRDNLAGELFF.